The 14 T cell receptor beta chains presented below share a single source sample, sequenced in a study of blood T cells in healthy people across ages. For the second PCR, which ran for 7 to 11 cycles, a sample-barcoded 5' primer and a J-beta primer mix were used. Each CDR3 protein is one row after TCRdb ran MiXCR on the 5' RACE reads. The data contain 1,100,000 or so distinct CDR3 sequences, around 43% of them singletons. Sequencing was carried out using blood. These receptors all stem from a woman aged 55 to 70 in good health.

J is TRBJ2-3 and V is TRBV7-3, with 11 nucleotides matching TRBD2. The germline CDR1 and CDR2 sequences are SGHTA and FQGTGA. The CDR3 has 16 residues. V trimming: 5 bases; J trimming: 8 bases; junction bases outside the gene matches: 12. CDR3 coding DNA: TGTGCCAGCAGCACCGTAGCGGGAGGGCCGGCAGGTACGCAGTATTTT. It encodes CASSTVAGGPAGTQYF.

This clonotype was detected only a few times. The chain joins TRBV29-1 to TRBJ2-7; D is uncertain. The CDR3 is 14 residues long. CDR1 is SQVTM, CDR2 ANQGSEA, per germline. The V gene lost 0 bases and the J gene lost 0 bases, with 9 bases spanning the gap. The DNA for the CDR3 is TGCAGCGTTGAAGATCGGGCAGCCTCCTACGAGCAGTACTTC. It yields the protein CSVEDRAASYEQYF.

This clonotype appeared a few times. V is TRBV7-2 and J is TRBJ2-3; 7 bases agree with TRBD2. Germline V CDR1 and CDR2: SGHTA, FQGNSA. The CDR3 runs 19 residues. Losses at the gene ends were 4 bases for V and 8 bases for J; bases not matched to a gene: 24. The CDR3 bases are TGTGCCAGCAGCTCCGGGGCGGGGGTGAGGGCTCCCCTGGCTGGTACGCAGTATTTT. Its protein product is CASSSGAGVRAPLAGTQYF.

The V and J genes are TRBV6-5 and TRBJ2-5; 9 bases agree with TRBD2. Looked up from germline, CDR1 is MNHEY and CDR2 is SVGAGI. This CDR3 contains 18 residues. V shed 4 bases, J shed 5 bases, and the junction held 17 bases outside the gene matches. This CDR3 is CASSSPGTSRGYRETQYF. For the CDR3, the DNA is TGTGCCAGCAGTTCACCTGGGACTAGCAGGGGTTATCGGGAGACCCAGTACTTC.

DNA of the CDR3: TGTGCCAGCAGGGCAAAGGAGGACAATCCAACTAATGAAAAACTGTTTTTT. Translation: CASRAKEDNPTNEKLFF. The chain employs TRBV21-1 and TRBJ1-4; the table calls TRBD1, which could not be checked here. TRBV21-1 corresponds to a pseudogene. The CDR3 length is 17 residues.

This chain connects TRBV7-9 to TRBJ2-5; weak D call: TRBD1 (6 bases). The J call is uncertain, as TRBJ2-7 better fits the DNA end. Germline CDR1 SEHNR, CDR2 FQNEAQ (reference sequence). The CDR3 is made up of 14 amino acids. This CDR3 reads CASSQDRLPYEQYF. The CDR3 nucleotides are TGTGCCAGCAGCCAGGACAGACTACCCTACGAGCAGTACTTC.

The chain employs TRBV9 and TRBJ2-3; TRBD2 agrees at 10 bases. V was pared by 0 bases and J by 5 bases, with 3 bases of the junction left unmatched. Germline V CDR1 and CDR2: SGDLS, YYNGEE. The CDR3 length is 15 residues. The CDR3 here is CASSVAVAGGDTQYF. DNA for the CDR3: TGTGCCAGCAGCGTAGCAGTAGCGGGAGGAGATACGCAGTATTTT.

The chain employs TRBV27 and TRBJ1-2; TRBD1 aligns across 10 bases. V dropped 5 bases and J dropped 8; count of bases not matched to a gene: 11. Germline lookup yields CDR1 MNHEY and CDR2 SMNVEV (reference sequence). The CDR3 has 15 amino acids. CDR3 loop: CASSPTGTGDRGYTF. The CDR3 DNA follows: TGTGCCAGCAGTCCAACAGGGACAGGGGACCGGGGCTACACCTTC.

This clonotype appeared a few times. This chain uses TRBV20-1 with TRBJ2-5, with a tentative D call TRBD2 (5 bases). V gave up 5 bases and J gave up 1 base, with 17 bases separating them. Looked up from germline, CDR1 is DFQATT and CDR2 is SNEGSKA (reference sequence). The CDR3 contains 15 residues. The CDR3, as DNA: TGCAGTGCTGGAAACCTGGGAGTCCTCCAAGAGACCCAGTACTTC. Its translation is CSAGNLGVLQETQYF.

A few counts support this clonotype. The V gene is TRBV25-1, the J gene TRBJ2-5; D is ambiguous. Looked up from germline, CDR1 is MGHDK and CDR2 is SYGVNS. Trimming cost V 4 bases and J 0 bases, with 9 bases left between them. The CDR3 consists of 14 residues. The CDR3 DNA is TGTGCCAGCAGTGCCGCAAGGTACCAAGAGACCCAGTACTTC. Its translation is CASSAARYQETQYF. The full variable domain, in which reference TRBV25-1 and TRBJ2-5 provide the parts outside the CDR3, is EADIYQTPRYLVIGTGKKITLECSQTMGHDKMYWYQQDPGMELHLIHYSYGVNSTEKGDLSSESTVSRIRTEHFPLTLESARPSHTSQYLCASSAARYQETQYFGPGTRLLVL.

This clonotype was found once. The gene calls are TRBV6-5 and TRBJ1-5, with TRBD1 identical over 9 bases. Germline trimming cut 2 bases from V and 0 bases from J; bases unmatched to any gene: 14. CDR3 length equals 20 residues. The germline V gene has CDR1 MNHEY and CDR2 SVGAGI. The CDR3 DNA reads TGTGCCAGCAGTTACCCAAGGGACAGGGAGGAAGGCCCTAGCAATCAGCCCCAGCATTTT. Its translation is CASSYPRDREEGPSNQPQHF.

The V call is TRBV18, the J call TRBJ1-5; maybe TRBD1 (5 bases). The germline V gene has CDR1 KGHSH and CDR2 LQKENI. Trimming pared 6 bases from V and 5 bases from J, leaving 14 bases between. The CDR3 contains 14 residues. The CDR3 is CASSGRGVDQPQHF. The CDR3 coding sequence is TGTGCCAGCTCCGGGCGGGGCGTGGATCAGCCCCAGCATTTT. The full variable domain, rest sourced from reference TRBV18 and TRBJ1-5, is NAGVMQNPRHLVRRRGQEARLRCSPMKGHSHVYWYRQLPEEGLKFMVYLQKENIIDESGMPKERFSAEFPKEGPSILRIQQVVRGDSAAYFCASSGRGVDQPQHFGDGTRLSIL.

The genes are TRBV12-3 or TRBV12-4 and TRBJ2-4; D is tentatively TRBD1 or TRBD2 (6 bases each). The DNA end is more similar to TRBJ2-7, so the J call may be wrong. This CDR3 has 14 amino acids. CDR3 sequence (DNA): TGTGCCAGCAGACTGGGGGGCTCAAGCTACGAGCAGTACTTC. Amino acid sequence: CASRLGGSSYEQYF.

The genes are TRBV20-1 and TRBJ2-1; 7 bases fit TRBD2. The V segment lost 5 bases and the J segment 13 bases; nucleotides outside the gene matches: 8. Germline V gives CDR1 DFQATT, CDR2 SNEGSKA (reference sequence). This CDR3 is built from 11 residues. The DNA of the CDR3 is TGCAGTGCTGTAGGGGAGGGGACCCAGTTCTTC. This sequence encodes CSAVGEGTQFF.